This passage covers 21 T cell receptor beta chains from one sample sequenced in a study of OX40 agonist ivuxolimab in advanced cancers. The assay was immunoSEQ multiplex PCR, and TCRdb's table has in-frame clones only and misses some. The sample includes roughly 71,000 clones, around 73% of them seen just once. The specimen comprised CD4+ or CD8+ T cells sorted from blood, sampled in a trial of the OX40 agonist ivuxolimab. Every receptor here comes from an adult with an advanced solid tumor such as melanoma, head and neck, liver or kidney cancer.

The DNA for the CDR3 is TGTGCCAGCAGCTACCGACAGCAAAAGAATGAGCAGTTCTTC. The encoded protein is CASSYRQQKNEQFF. The chain links TRBV13 to TRBJ2-1; TRBD1 is a possible D gene (5 bases). The V gene's germline CDR1 is PRHDT and CDR2 FYEKMQ (reference sequence). The CDR3 has 14 amino acids. With 4 bases removed from V and 7 bases from J, the gap between germline ends came to 14 bases.

This clone was seen more than once but under ten times. The rearrangement uses TRBV2 and TRBJ1-3; D uncertain. V was cut by 1 base and J by 0 bases, with 4 bases left in between. This CDR3 is 14 amino acids long. Per germline, CDR1 SNHLY and CDR2 FYNNEI. The CDR3 reads CASSEESSGNTIYF. DNA for the CDR3: TGTGCCAGCAGTGAAGAGAGCTCTGGAAACACCATATATTTT.

The rearrangement links TRBV2 to TRBJ2-1, with D possibly being TRBD1 (5 bases). V was pared by 2 bases and J by 8 bases, with 13 bases between. The CDR3 has 14 amino acids. Germline V gene data show CDR1 as SNHLY and CDR2 as FYNNEI. Here the CDR3 DNA reads TGTGCCAGCAGTGAATATCCAGGGTTTGATGAGCAGTTCTTC. Amino acid sequence: CASSEYPGFDEQFF.

V usage is TRBV18 and J usage is TRBJ2-5; TRBD1 matches 8 bases. After removal of 1 base from V and 3 bases from J, the junction contained 4 bases not matched to a gene. Germline CDR1 reads KGHSH; CDR2 reads LQKENI. The CDR3 sequence is 15 residues long. The CDR3 sequence: CASSPRQGFEETQYF. The CDR3 DNA reads as TGTGCCAGCTCACCACGACAGGGGTTCGAAGAGACCCAGTACTTC.

The gene calls are TRBV6-5 and TRBJ2-3; unclear D gene. The germline V and J ends were trimmed by 6 bases and 1 base, with 11 bases remaining between them. This CDR3 is built from 14 residues. CDR1 and CDR2 (germline): MNHEY, SVGAGI. CDR3 sequence (DNA): TGTGCCAGCAGCGTCCAGTACGGCACAGATACGCAGTATTTT. This encodes CASSVQYGTDTQYF.

This clone came up many times. The chain has TRBV27 and TRBJ2-3; D unclear. Germline V gives CDR1 MNHEY, CDR2 SMNVEV (reference sequence). The CDR3 has 14 amino acids. With 3 bases removed from V and 2 bases from J, the gap between germline ends came to 9 bases. The CDR3 protein is CASSLLEYTDTQYF. Here the CDR3 DNA reads TGTGCCAGCAGTTTGTTGGAGTACACAGATACGCAGTATTTT.

V is TRBV19 and J is TRBJ1-4, with a tentative D call TRBD1 (6 bases). Trimming took off 10 bases at V and 8 bases at J, with 23 bases between the two ends. Germline V gene data show CDR1 as LNHDA and CDR2 as SQIVND (reference sequence). This CDR3 spans 15 amino acids. The CDR3 coding sequence is TGTGCCACCCGGACTGGGGGGGCGGGGAACGAAAAACTGTTTTTT. Its translation is CATRTGGAGNEKLFF.

This clone turned up a few times. The chain uses TRBV6-5 and TRBJ1-5, with 8 bases matching TRBD1. This CDR3 is built from 14 residues. The junction had 9 bases not matched to a gene; V was cut back by 5 bases and J by 9 bases. CDR1 is MNHEY and CDR2 is SVGAGI in the germline V gene. The CDR3 region has the DNA TGTGCCAGCAGTACAGGGGGAGGTGTAGGGCCCCAGCATTTT. Amino acids: CASSTGGGVGPQHF.

The V and J genes are TRBV5-8 and TRBJ2-3; 9 positions match TRBD2. Germline V gene data show CDR1 as SGHTS and CDR2 as YDEGEE. This CDR3 is built from 16 residues. V dropped 4 bases and J dropped 1; count of bases not matched to a gene: 7. CDR3 loop: CASSPGRTSGTDTQYF. The CDR3 nucleotides read TGTGCCAGCAGCCCAGGGAGGACTAGCGGCACAGATACGCAGTATTTT.

The chain links TRBV6-1 to TRBJ1-1; no clear D gene. The CDR3 is made up of 15 amino acids. Trimming shortened V by 1 base and J by 5 bases, and 14 bases separated the two germline ends. Germline V gene data show CDR1 as MNHNS and CDR2 as SASEGT. For the CDR3, the DNA is TGTGCCAGCAGTGAAGGGGGTCGGGTTAGGACTGAAGCTTTCTTT. It is translated as CASSEGGRVRTEAFF.

The V gene is TRBV30, the J gene TRBJ1-1, with D perhaps matching TRBD1 (6 bases). Deletions cut 7 bases from V and 3 bases from J, with 12 bases between. The CDR3 length is 12 residues. The germline V gene has CDR1 GTSNPN and CDR2 SVGIG (reference sequence). CDR3 sequence: CAYGQGYTEAFF. The CDR3, as DNA: TGTGCCTATGGGCAGGGGTACACTGAAGCTTTCTTT.

This chain uses TRBV5-4 with TRBJ2-1, with 8 bases matching TRBD2. Per the germline V gene, CDR1 is SGHNT and CDR2 is YYREEE (reference sequence). The CDR3 is made up of 18 amino acids. The junction had 17 bases not matched to a gene; V was cut back by 0 bases and J by 9 bases. The CDR3 bases are TGTGCCAGCAGCTTGGTACAGGGATCTGGGACTAGGCGCGGTGAGCAGTTCTTC. Translated: CASSLVQGSGTRRGEQFF.

This chain connects TRBV19 to TRBJ2-7; D may be TRBD1 (6 bases). CDR1 is LNHDA, CDR2 SQIVND, per germline (reference sequence). The CDR3 has 15 residues. V lost 5 bases and J 2 bases, leaving 16 bases between the germline ends. The DNA for the CDR3 is TGTGCCAGTAGTGTAAGATGGACAGTTCCCTACGAGCAGTACTTC. This translates into CASSVRWTVPYEQYF.

This chain's CDR3 is CASSGTKTEQYF. Here the CDR3 DNA reads TGTGCCAGCAGTGGGACAAAAACCGAGCAGTACTTC. This chain connects TRBV28 to TRBJ2-7, with a tentative D call TRBD1 (6 bases). The CDR3 runs to 12 residues. Germline V gene sequence: CDR1 MDHEN, CDR2 SYDVKM. Trimming took 5 bases from V and 6 from J, leaving 11 bases between them.

This sequence joins TRBV30 and TRBJ1-3; a weak D match, TRBD1 (5 bases). Deletions cut 4 bases from V and 4 bases from J, with 17 bases between. Germline CDR1 reads GTSNPN; CDR2 reads SVGIG (reference sequence). The CDR3 length is 15 residues. The CDR3 sequence: CAWTAKGLAGNTIYF. For the CDR3, the DNA is TGTGCCTGGACAGCCAAGGGGCTCGCCGGAAACACCATATATTTT.

The chain carries TRBV27 and TRBJ2-1, with a possible D match to TRBD1 (5 bases). V lost 7 bases and J 4 bases, leaving 17 bases between the germline ends. Germline V lookup: CDR1 MNHEY, CDR2 SMNVEV (reference sequence). The CDR3 consists of 15 residues. The CDR3 loop is CASTLQVGVYNEQFF. The CDR3 nucleotides are TGTGCCAGCACTCTGCAGGTAGGGGTTTACAATGAGCAGTTCTTC.

The gene calls are TRBV18 and TRBJ2-3; D is perhaps TRBD1 or TRBD2 (7 bases each). The germline V and J ends were trimmed by 3 bases and 6 bases, with 22 bases remaining between them. The CDR3 loop spans 17 amino acids. CDR1 KGHSH and CDR2 LQKENI come from the germline V gene. In DNA form, the CDR3 reads TGTGCCAGCTCACCCCCCTCGAATACAGGGGACTATGATACGCAGTATTTT. Translating it yields CASSPPSNTGDYDTQYF.

The rearrangement joins TRBV27 to TRBJ1-3, with D uncertain. CDR3 length: 14 amino acids. V dropped 6 bases and J dropped 2 bases, with 11 bases sitting between them. Germline V lookup: CDR1 MNHEY, CDR2 SMNVEV (reference sequence). The CDR3: CASRPAGAGNTIYF. In DNA form, the CDR3 reads TGTGCCAGCAGGCCGGCTGGAGCTGGAAACACCATATATTTT.

The chain employs TRBV6-6 and TRBJ2-7, with TRBD2 as a possible D gene (5 bases). Per germline, CDR1 MNHNY and CDR2 SVGAGI (reference sequence). The CDR3 is made up of 15 amino acids. V shed 0 bases and J shed 2 bases, with 11 bases lying between them. The CDR3 sequence is CASSYSLGSTYEQYF. CDR3 bases: TGTGCCAGCAGTTACTCGCTAGGGAGCACCTACGAGCAGTACTTC.

The rearrangement links TRBV2 to TRBJ2-3; a possible D gene is TRBD2 (5 bases). The CDR3 runs to 14 residues. Trimming left V 8 bases short and J 10 bases short, with 22 bases between. Germline assignment: CDR1 SNHLY and CDR2 FYNNEI. Here the CDR3 DNA reads TGTGCCAGCTCGGAGACGCCGGAGGTGGGTGCGCAGTATTTT. Residues: CASSETPEVGAQYF.

This rearrangement joins TRBV30 to TRBJ2-1; TRBD1 is a possible D gene (6 bases). Looked up from germline, CDR1 is GTSNPN and CDR2 is SVGIG (reference sequence). The CDR3 totals 13 residues. Trimming left V 4 bases short and J 7 bases short, with 14 bases between. Written as DNA, the CDR3 is TGTGCCTGGAATTGGGGAACAGGGAATGAGCAGTTCTTC. Its protein product is CAWNWGTGNEQFF.